The 19 T cell receptor beta chains in this list originate from one sample, sequenced in a study of T-cell reconstitution after alpha-beta-depleted transplantation in children. A TCRbeta library incorporating unique molecular identifiers was prepared. A single record per CDR3 protein comes from TCRdb applying MiXCR to the PCR reads. The sample lists 800,000 to 1,000,000 distinct CDR3 sequences, under 30% occurring once. Sample: PBMCs, mostly from graft donor cells, taken 360 days after TCRalphabeta/CD19-depleted stem cell transplant. These TCRs come from a boy under three years old who had a stem cell transplant for SCID, so the T cells may come from the graft donor.

This clonotype was recorded many times. This chain connects TRBV5-1 to TRBJ2-1; possibly TRBD2 for D (7 bases). Germline V lookup: CDR1 SGHRS, CDR2 YFSETQ. Trimming pared 0 bases from V and 10 bases from J, leaving 14 bases between. The CDR3 loop spans 14 amino acids. The CDR3 loop is CASSLAPGGQEQFF. The DNA for the CDR3 is TGCGCCAGCAGCTTGGCCCCGGGGGGACAAGAGCAGTTCTTC.

CDR3 bases: TGTGCCAGCAGCTTAGCGCCTAGGGCCCTCGGTACCGGGGAGCTGTTTTTT. Its translation is CASSLAPRALGTGELFF. The chain uses TRBV11-1 and TRBJ2-2; D is unresolved. Trimming removed 0 bases at V and 5 bases at J, with 16 bases between. Germline V gene lookup returns CDR1 SGHAT and CDR2 FQDESV (reference sequence). This CDR3 has 17 residues.

This clonotype showed up just a few times. V usage is TRBV20-1 and J usage is TRBJ2-7; 9 bases fit TRBD2. The CDR3 has 15 amino acids. The germline V gene encodes CDR1 DFQATT and CDR2 SNEGSKA (reference sequence). With 5 bases clipped from V and 6 bases from J, the junction kept 14 bases outside the gene matches. CDR3 sequence: CSAPHPSGGPIEQYF. The CDR3, as DNA: TGCAGTGCTCCCCACCCAAGCGGGGGGCCAATCGAGCAGTACTTC.

This clonotype was detected only a few times. The V and J genes are TRBV12-3 or TRBV12-4 and TRBJ1-1; D gene ambiguous. The CDR3 spans 11 residues. The V gene lost 0 bases and the J gene lost 6 bases, with 2 bases spanning the gap. The CDR3 nucleotides read TGTGCCAGCAGTTTAGCTGCTGAAGCTTTCTTT. Its protein product is CASSLAAEAFF.

This clonotype was seen more than once but under ten times. The rearrangement uses TRBV20-1 and TRBJ2-3; possibly TRBD2 for D (6 bases). Looked up from germline, CDR1 is DFQATT and CDR2 is SNEGSKA (reference sequence). V lost 4 bases and J 0 bases, leaving 11 bases between the germline ends. CDR3 size: 14 residues. The CDR3 DNA is TGCAGTGCTATCTTTCGGGGGAGCACAGATACGCAGTATTTT. This sequence encodes CSAIFRGSTDTQYF.

CDR3 amino acids: CASKSSGGATETQYF. As DNA, the CDR3 is TGTGCCAGCAAGTCCAGCGGGGGGGCCACAGAGACCCAGTACTTC. This chain joins TRBV11-2 and TRBJ2-5; 10 bases are a match to TRBD2. Germline values: CDR1 SGHAT, CDR2 FQNNGV. The V gene end was trimmed by 7 bases and the J gene end by 4 bases; junction bases not matched to a gene: 9. The CDR3 consists of 15 residues.

CDR3 DNA: TGTGCCAGCAGCGTCGGACAGCTTGATCTCAGCAATCAGCCCCAGCATTTT. It specifies CASSVGQLDLSNQPQHF. The rearrangement uses TRBV28 and TRBJ1-5, with D tentatively TRBD1 (6 bases). The germline CDR1 and CDR2 sequences are MDHEN and SYDVKM. V lost 6 bases to trimming and J lost 1 base, with 19 bases between them. This CDR3 spans 17 amino acids.

This clonotype was detected a few times. The chain recombines TRBV29-1 with TRBJ2-1; 8 nucleotides line up with TRBD1. The V gene end was trimmed by 4 bases and the J gene end by 6 bases; junction bases not matched to a gene: 8. The CDR3 length is 14 residues. CDR1 is SQVTM, CDR2 ANQGSEA, per germline. The CDR3 coding sequence is TGCAGCGTTGTGGTCCGGACAGGGATCAATGAGCAGTTCTTC. Its protein is CSVVVRTGINEQFF.

The V and J genes are TRBV6-5 and TRBJ1-1; D gene uncertain. CDR1 and CDR2 (germline): MNHEY, SVGAGI. This CDR3 has 14 amino acids. With 5 bases removed from V and 4 bases from J, the gap between germline ends came to 14 bases. CDR3 amino acids: CASSRTTTGTEAFF. In DNA form, the CDR3 reads TGTGCCAGCAGTCGGACCACAACGGGCACTGAAGCTTTCTTT.

This sequence joins TRBV15 and TRBJ2-1; possibly TRBD2 for D (6 bases). CDR1 is LNHNV, CDR2 YYDKDF, per germline (reference sequence). CDR3 length equals 18 residues. V was pared by 3 bases and J by 7 bases, with 25 bases between. The DNA of the CDR3 is TGTGCCACCAGCAGGGAGAGTGGGGACCCCCCTGGGGGGAATGAGCAGTTCTTC. Translation gives CATSRESGDPPGGNEQFF.

The V and J genes are TRBV4-2 and TRBJ1-1; D unresolved. Per the germline V gene, CDR1 is LGHNA and CDR2 is YNFKEQ. The V and J ends lost 7 bases and 4 bases respectively, with 16 bases between them. This CDR3 is 14 amino acids long. CDR3 DNA: TGTGCCAGCACCAGCCATAGCGATTTCACTGAAGCTTTCTTT. It translates to CASTSHSDFTEAFF.

CDR3 region: CASSVEGTSYNEQFF. CDR3 coding DNA: TGTGCCAGCAGCGTAGAAGGGACTTCCTACAATGAGCAGTTCTTC. The V and J genes are TRBV9 and TRBJ2-1, with a tentative D call TRBD2 (6 bases). The CDR3 is made up of 15 amino acids. The germline V gene has CDR1 SGDLS and CDR2 YYNGEE. V was clipped by 0 bases and J by 1 base, with 8 bases between them.

This clonotype was recorded a few times. V gene TRBV4-3 combines with J gene TRBJ2-2, with D possibly matching TRBD1 (7 bases). Looked up from germline, CDR1 is LGHNA and CDR2 is YSLEER. The germline V and J ends were trimmed by 4 bases and 3 bases, with 15 bases remaining between them. The CDR3 covers 16 residues. The chain's CDR3 is CASSPQGGPYTGELFF. The CDR3 region has the DNA TGCGCCAGCAGCCCTCAGGGGGGCCCGTACACCGGGGAGCTGTTTTTT.

This clonotype was counted only a few times. This rearrangement joins TRBV20-1 to TRBJ2-1; 12 bases agree with TRBD2. CDR1 is DFQATT and CDR2 is SNEGSKA in the germline V gene (reference sequence). This CDR3 is built from 16 residues. Trimming removed 2 bases from V and 7 bases from J; junction bases left unmatched: 9. The CDR3 reads CSARSAGTSGSNEQFF. CDR3 coding DNA: TGCAGTGCTAGAAGCGCCGGGACTAGCGGGTCAAATGAGCAGTTCTTC.

This clonotype has more than one count but fewer than ten. The chain carries TRBV20-1 and TRBJ2-2; TRBD1 agrees at 7 bases. The germline V gene encodes CDR1 DFQATT and CDR2 SNEGSKA (reference sequence). The CDR3 covers 16 residues. J gave up 4 bases and V 2 bases, and 10 bases lay outside the gene matches. The CDR3 bases are TGCAGTGCTAGAACAACAGGGGCGCCCCTCACCGGGGAGCTGTTTTTT. It encodes CSARTTGAPLTGELFF.

This rearrangement joins TRBV7-9 to TRBJ2-5; D is unresolved. Germline assignment: CDR1 SEHNR and CDR2 FQNEAQ (reference sequence). V was clipped by 8 bases and J by 6 bases, with 13 bases between them. The CDR3 totals 12 residues. The CDR3 reads CASGPSAQTQYF. CDR3 DNA: TGTGCCAGCGGCCCATCCGCGCAGACCCAGTACTTC.

This clonotype was seen at least ten times. The V call is TRBV5-1, the J call TRBJ1-1; tentatively, D is TRBD1 (5 bases). This CDR3 is 13 amino acids long. Trimming took off 5 bases at V and 0 bases at J, with 8 bases between the two ends. From germline, CDR1 is SGHRS and CDR2 YFSETQ. The CDR3 here is CASRVGVNTEAFF. The CDR3 DNA follows: TGCGCCAGCAGGGTGGGGGTGAACACTGAAGCTTTCTTT.

The CDR3 is CATSDPKGSGSTDTQYF. Written as DNA, the CDR3 is TGTGCCACCAGTGACCCGAAAGGTAGCGGAAGCACAGATACGCAGTATTTT. The chain joins TRBV24-1 to TRBJ2-3; tentative D call: TRBD2 (6 bases). The CDR3 is made up of 17 amino acids. The germline V gene encodes CDR1 KGHDR and CDR2 SFDVKD. V was clipped by 4 bases and J by 0 bases, with 16 bases between them.

The chain recombines TRBV20-1 with TRBJ2-7; D possibly corresponds to TRBD1 (5 bases). V shed 3 bases and J shed 3 bases, with 15 bases lying between them. The CDR3 length is 14 residues. Germline V gene lookup returns CDR1 DFQATT and CDR2 SNEGSKA (reference sequence). The CDR3: CSARILGRDYEQYF. In nucleotides, the CDR3 is TGCAGTGCTAGGATCCTGGGCAGGGACTACGAGCAGTACTTC.